This is a list of T cell receptor beta chains from one sample in a study of blood T cell repertoires in COVID-19. Generated by immunoSEQ multiplex PCR, the TCRdb table keeps only in-frame clones and is missing some. The table lists a few hundred thousand clones, 90% of them singletons. Material for sequencing was PBMCs or T cells enriched from blood (not recorded which). The receptor set was obtained from a woman under 30 with acute COVID-19. The CDR3 runs from the conserved cysteine through the conserved F or W.

j_call: TRBJ2-3
v_call: TRBV16
cdr3_aa: CASSQSRAPSTDTQYF

j_call: TRBJ2-7
v_call: TRBV27
cdr3_aa: CASSFQRELDEQYF

j_call: TRBJ1-1
v_call: TRBV13
cdr3_aa: CASSPALQAGNTEAFF

j_call: TRBJ1-2
v_call: TRBV29-1
cdr3_aa: CSAHRGRRNARIFCGYTF

j_call: TRBJ1-1
v_call: TRBV10-3
cdr3_aa: CAISESGTGGAGAFF

j_call: TRBJ2-7
v_call: TRBV27
cdr3_aa: CASRRFSGSDYEQYF

j_call: TRBJ1-2
v_call: TRBV18
cdr3_aa: CASSPAGGGDYGYTF

j_call: TRBJ2-1
v_call: TRBV9
cdr3_aa: CASSVEWLANEQFF

j_call: TRBJ1-4
v_call: TRBV19
cdr3_aa: CASSRTAGISNEKLFF

j_call: TRBJ2-5
v_call: TRBV7-9
cdr3_aa: CASSPSQRDQYF

j_call: TRBJ2-1
v_call: TRBV24-1
cdr3_aa: CATSDFPRTGYNEQFF